This T cell receptor beta chain originates from a study of blood T cell repertoires in COVID-19. Study overall: Italy, Spain and the United States were the sources of the convalescent and acute COVID-19 samples. PBMCs, B-cell-depleted T cells, or T cells were the source of the cDNA or gDNA that made up the material.

CDR3 length equals 15 residues. CDR1 is SSHAT, CDR2 FNYEAQ, per germline (reference sequence). On this clone: A junction boundary mismatches the germline segment, possibly from a read error.

Per the study methods: Amplification with reference gene primers provided the estimates of nucleated cell counts. Sequencing used immunoSEQ multiplex PCR; TCRdb keeps in-frame clones, though not all of them. D and trimming come from the DNA, and the V and J calls and clone size come from that table. Of 75,000 to 100,000 clones listed, more than 70% are singletons. The sequenced sample consisted of peripheral blood. The chain combines TRBV7-7 with TRBJ2-3; a weak D match, TRBD2 (5 bases). This TCR came from an older man with acute or convalescent COVID-19. DNA for the CDR3: TGTGCTAGCAGCGCATTTAACGGGGGCACAGATACGCAGTATTTT. Translating gives CASSAFNGGTDTQYF. The full variable domain, its missing parts supplied by reference TRBV7-7 and TRBJ2-3, is GAGVSQSPRYKVTKRGQDVTLRCDPISSHATLYWYQQALGQGPEFLTYFNYEAQPDKSGLPSDRFSAERPEGSISTLTIQRTEQRDSAMYRCASSAFNGGTDTQYFGPGTRLTVL.